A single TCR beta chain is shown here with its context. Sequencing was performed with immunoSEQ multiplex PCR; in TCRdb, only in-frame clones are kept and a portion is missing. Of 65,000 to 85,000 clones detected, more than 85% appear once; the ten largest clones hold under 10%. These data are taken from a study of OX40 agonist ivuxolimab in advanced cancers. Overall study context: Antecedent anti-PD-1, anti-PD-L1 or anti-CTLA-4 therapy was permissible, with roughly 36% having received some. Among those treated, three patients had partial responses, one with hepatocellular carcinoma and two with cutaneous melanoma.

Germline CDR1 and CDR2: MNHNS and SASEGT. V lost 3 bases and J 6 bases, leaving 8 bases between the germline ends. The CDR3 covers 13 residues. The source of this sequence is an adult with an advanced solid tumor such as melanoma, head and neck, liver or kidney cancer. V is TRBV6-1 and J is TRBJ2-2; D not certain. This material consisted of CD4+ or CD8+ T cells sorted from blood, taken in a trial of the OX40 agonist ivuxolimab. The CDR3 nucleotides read TGTGCCAGCAGTGATTGGGTGGCCGGGGAGCTGTTTTTT. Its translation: CASSDWVAGELFF.